These T cell receptor beta chains were read from a single sample in a study of identical twins. TCRdb independently ran MiXCR on the 5' RACE reads; one entry per CDR3 protein. This sample carries about 480,000 distinct CDR3 sequences, about 14% of them seen once, and the ten largest clones take more than 0.5%. Another study also made use of these data, one on yellow fever vaccine responses in identical twins.

Sequencing input: CD4+ T cells sorted from blood. These receptors were obtained from a woman between 18 and 30 years old in good health. Each CDR3 is given with its conserved first and last residue. D genes are given only for firm matches. Part of the rows lack a size; the others show once, few, many or a class for expanded clones.

V	D	J	size	CDR3	DNA
TRBV7-3	TRBD1	TRBJ2-3	many	CASSSGQATDTQYF	TGTGCCAGCAGCTCAGGACAGGCCACAGATACGCAGTATTTT
TRBV18	.	TRBJ2-2	.	CASSPFDRSTGELFF	TGTGCCAGCTCACCATTCGACAGGAGTACCGGGGAGCTGTTTTTT
TRBV20-1	.	TRBJ2-5	.	CSGEMGLQETQYF	TGCAGTGGTGAGATGGGGTTGCAAGAGACCCAGTACTTC
TRBV27	.	TRBJ2-7	few	CASSYRVTYEQYF	TGTGCCAGCAGTTATAGGGTAACCTACGAGCAGTACTTC
TRBV10-3	TRBD2	TRBJ2-7	few	CATWGRGGLAPTSTHF	TGTGCCACCTGGGGACGGGGAGGACTAGCTCCTACGAGCACCCACTTC
TRBV2	.	TRBJ1-5	few	CASSVTGDIQPQHF	TGTGCCAGCAGTGTCACGGGAGACATTCAGCCCCAGCATTTT
TRBV10-3	TRBD2	TRBJ2-1	.	CAIRKTGLAGDNEQFF	TGTGCCATCAGGAAAACTGGACTAGCGGGAGACAATGAGCAGTTCTTC
TRBV20-1	.	TRBJ2-7	.	CSARPPGASVAYEQYF	TGCAGTGCTAGACCACCTGGTGCTAGCGTTGCCTACGAGCAGTACTTC
TRBV28	TRBD1	TRBJ1-3	.	CASSKRTGLGNTIYF	TGTGCCAGCAGCAAAAGGACAGGCTTAGGAAACACCATATATTTT
TRBV20-1	.	TRBJ2-1	few	CSARGVGRDYNEQFF	TGCAGTGCTAGGGGTGTGGGGCGGGATTACAATGAGCAGTTCTTC
TRBV4-2	TRBD2	TRBJ2-6	.	CASSQDPGGGSGANVLTF	TGTGCCAGCAGCCAAGATCCGGGAGGGGGTTCTGGGGCCAACGTCCTGACTTTC
TRBV20-1	TRBD2	TRBJ2-3	.	CSARKAGRDTQYF	TGCAGTGCTAGAAAAGCGGGGAGAGATACGCAGTATTTT
TRBV5-1	.	TRBJ2-7	many	CASSLENLYEQYF	TGCGCCAGCAGCTTGGAAAATCTCTACGAGCAGTACTTC
TRBV12-3/TRBV12-4	.	TRBJ2-3	few	CASRSSFRTDTQYF	TGTGCCAGCAGGTCTAGTTTCCGCACAGATACGCAGTATTTT
TRBV4-1	.	TRBJ2-2	few	CASSQDSSGELFF	TGCGCCAGCAGCCAGGACAGTAGCGGGGAGCTGTTTTTT
TRBV28	.	TRBJ2-3	few	CASNHREKGTDTQYF	TGTGCCAGCAACCACAGGGAAAAAGGCACAGATACGCAGTATTTT
TRBV13	.	TRBJ2-6	.	CASRFAPATPPGTGANVLTF	TGTGCCAGCAGATTTGCCCCCGCTACGCCCCCCGGGACAGGGGCCAACGTCCTGACTTTC